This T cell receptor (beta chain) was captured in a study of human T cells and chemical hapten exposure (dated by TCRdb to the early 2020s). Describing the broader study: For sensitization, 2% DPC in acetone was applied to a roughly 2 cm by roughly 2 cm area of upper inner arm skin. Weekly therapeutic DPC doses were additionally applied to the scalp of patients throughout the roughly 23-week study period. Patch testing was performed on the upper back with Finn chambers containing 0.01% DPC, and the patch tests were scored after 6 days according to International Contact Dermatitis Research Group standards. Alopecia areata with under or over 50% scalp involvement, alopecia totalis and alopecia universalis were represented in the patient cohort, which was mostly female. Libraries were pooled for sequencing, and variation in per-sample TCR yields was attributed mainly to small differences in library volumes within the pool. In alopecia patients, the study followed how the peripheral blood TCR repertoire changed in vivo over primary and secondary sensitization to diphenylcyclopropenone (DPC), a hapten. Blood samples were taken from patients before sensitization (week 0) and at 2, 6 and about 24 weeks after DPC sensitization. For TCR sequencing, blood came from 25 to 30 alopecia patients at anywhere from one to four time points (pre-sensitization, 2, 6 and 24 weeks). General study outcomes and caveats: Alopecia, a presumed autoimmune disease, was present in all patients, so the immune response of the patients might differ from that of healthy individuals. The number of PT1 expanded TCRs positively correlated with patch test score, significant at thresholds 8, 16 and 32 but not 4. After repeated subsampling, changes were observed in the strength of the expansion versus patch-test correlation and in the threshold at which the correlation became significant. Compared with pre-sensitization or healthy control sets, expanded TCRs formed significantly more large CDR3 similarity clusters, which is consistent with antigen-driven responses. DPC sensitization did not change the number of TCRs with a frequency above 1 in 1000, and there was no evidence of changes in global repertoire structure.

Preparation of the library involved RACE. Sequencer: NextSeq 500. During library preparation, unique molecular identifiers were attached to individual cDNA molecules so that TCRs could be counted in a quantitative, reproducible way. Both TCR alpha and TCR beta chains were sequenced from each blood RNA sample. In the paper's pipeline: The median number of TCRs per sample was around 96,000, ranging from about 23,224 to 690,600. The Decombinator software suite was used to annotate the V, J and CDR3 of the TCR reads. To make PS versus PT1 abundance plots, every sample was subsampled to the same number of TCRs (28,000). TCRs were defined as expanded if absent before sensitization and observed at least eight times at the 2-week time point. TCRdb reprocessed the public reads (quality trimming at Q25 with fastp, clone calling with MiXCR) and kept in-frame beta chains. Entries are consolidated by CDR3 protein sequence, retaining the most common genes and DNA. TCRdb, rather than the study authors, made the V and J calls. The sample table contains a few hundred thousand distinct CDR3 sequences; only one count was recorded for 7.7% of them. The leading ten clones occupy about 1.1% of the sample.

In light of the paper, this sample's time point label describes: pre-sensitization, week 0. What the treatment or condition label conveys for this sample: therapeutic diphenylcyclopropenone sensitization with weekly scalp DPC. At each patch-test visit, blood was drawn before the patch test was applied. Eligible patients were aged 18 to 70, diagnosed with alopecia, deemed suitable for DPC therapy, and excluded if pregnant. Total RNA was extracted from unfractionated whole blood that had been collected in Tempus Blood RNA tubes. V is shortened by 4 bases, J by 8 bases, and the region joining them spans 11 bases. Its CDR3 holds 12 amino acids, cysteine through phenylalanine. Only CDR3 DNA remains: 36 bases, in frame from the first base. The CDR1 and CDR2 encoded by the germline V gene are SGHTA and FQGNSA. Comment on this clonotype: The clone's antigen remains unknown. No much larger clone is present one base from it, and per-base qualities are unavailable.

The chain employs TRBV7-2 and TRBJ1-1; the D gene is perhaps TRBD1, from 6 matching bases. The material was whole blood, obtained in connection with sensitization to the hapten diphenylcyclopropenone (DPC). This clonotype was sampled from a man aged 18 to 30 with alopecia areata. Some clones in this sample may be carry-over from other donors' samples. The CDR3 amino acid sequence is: CASSSRTVEAFF. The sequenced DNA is TGTGCCAGCAGCTCCCGGACAGTCGAAGCTTTCTTT.